Below, 13 T cell receptor beta chains from the same sample are listed, as sequenced in a study of blood T cell repertoires in COVID-19. TCRdb's copy holds only in-frame clones and misses some; the assay was immunoSEQ multiplex PCR. Among 300,000 to 400,000 clones listed, about nine tenths were seen once. The specimen sequenced was peripheral blood. The receptors were gathered from a woman aged 45-60 years with COVID-19, enrolled during active disease.

This chain joins TRBV28 and TRBJ1-3; D unresolved. The germline V gene has CDR1 MDHEN and CDR2 SYDVKM. V was trimmed by 7 bases and J by 8 bases, leaving 15 bases between them. There are 13 residues in the CDR3. The CDR3 bases are TGTGCCAGCATTGGCCCTGCAATTCACACCATATATTTT. Translated: CASIGPAIHTIYF. Complete variable domain (other parts from reference TRBV28 and TRBJ1-3): DVKVTQSSRYLVKRTGEKVFLECVQDMDHENMFWYRQDPGLGLRLIYFSYDVKMKEKGDIPEGYSVSREKKERFSLILESASTNQTSMYLCASIGPAIHTIYFGEGSWLTVV.

The chain joins TRBV23-1 to TRBJ2-7; 11 bases line up with TRBD2. TRBV23-1 is known as an ORF, though its function is uncertain. The CDR3 has 16 residues. V gave up 4 bases and J gave up 2 bases; unmatched junction bases: 7. The CDR3 protein is CASSLGVTSGTYEQYF. The CDR3 DNA reads TGCGCCAGCAGTCTTGGAGTGACTAGCGGGACCTACGAGCAGTACTTC.

For this clone: A read error may produce the germline difference seen at one junction end. The gene calls are TRBV28 and TRBJ2-7; D not certain. CDR3 length: 14 amino acids. The germline CDR1 and CDR2 sequences are MDHEN and SYDVKM. This CDR3 reads CASSFLAGSHEQYF. The CDR3 nucleotides read TGTGCCAGCAGTTTCTTGGCAGGCTCCCACGAGCAGTACTTC.

The chain employs TRBV28 and TRBJ2-1; tentative D call: TRBD1 (6 bases). The CDR3 consists of 15 residues. The germline CDR1 and CDR2 sequences are MDHEN and SYDVKM. V lost 2 bases and J lost 3, with 11 bases in between. In nucleotides, the CDR3 is TGTGCCAGCAGTTTACCCCGACAGGACTACAATGAGCAGTTCTTC. As protein: CASSLPRQDYNEQFF.

This clone was seen only a few times. V is TRBV7-9 and J is TRBJ1-1; D is undetermined. The CDR3 has 14 residues. The V and J ends lost 0 bases and 1 base respectively, with 6 bases between them. The germline gives CDR1 SEHNR, CDR2 FQNEAQ (reference sequence). CDR3 DNA sequence: TGTGCCAGCAGCTTAGCGCGGGGGAACACTGAAGCTTTCTTT. Protein sequence: CASSLARGNTEAFF.

This chain connects TRBV19 to TRBJ1-5, with D possibly matching TRBD1 (5 bases). The CDR3 sequence is 15 residues long. Trimming stripped 4 bases from V and 4 bases from J, with 14 bases between. Germline CDR1 LNHDA, CDR2 SQIVND (reference sequence). The CDR3 nucleotides are TGTGCCAGTAGTACTTTCGGGGGTATTAATCAGCCCCAGCATTTT. Protein sequence: CASSTFGGINQPQHF.

The chain combines TRBV3-1 (or the pseudogene TRBV3-2) with TRBJ1-6; 7 positions match TRBD1. Unmatched junction bases numbered 6, after V lost 3 bases and J lost 10 bases. The germline CDR1 and CDR2 sequences are LGHDT and YNNKEL (reference sequence). The length of the CDR3 is 14 residues. CDR3 bases: TGTGCCAGCAGCCAGGGACAGCTGAGATCACCCCTCCACTTT. Its translation is CASSQGQLRSPLHF.

The rearrangement uses TRBV5-6 and TRBJ1-5; TRBD1 agrees at 7 bases. The J segment lost 9 bases and the V segment lost 2 bases, leaving 11 bases of the junction unmatched. CDR1 is SGHDT and CDR2 is YYEEEE in the germline V gene. The CDR3 length is 15 residues. Here the CDR3 reads CASSLRDSQHGPQHF. The DNA of the CDR3 is TGTGCCAGCAGCTTACGGGACAGCCAGCATGGGCCCCAGCATTTT.

The gene calls are TRBV3-1 (or the pseudogene TRBV3-2) and TRBJ2-7; D possibly corresponds to TRBD2 (6 bases). This CDR3 has 15 amino acids. Trimming took 3 bases from V and 4 from J, leaving 16 bases between them. The germline CDR1 and CDR2 sequences are LGHDT and YNNKEL (reference sequence). The CDR3 here is CASSQIGGSAYEQYF. The CDR3, as DNA: TGTGCCAGCAGCCAGATCGGGGGTAGCGCTTACGAGCAGTACTTC.

The chain uses TRBV5-1 and TRBJ1-2; 9 bases agree with TRBD1. Germline CDR1 and CDR2: SGHRS and YFSETQ. The ends lost 4 bases at V and 3 bases at J; junction bases unmatched: 7. The CDR3 totals 15 residues. CDR3 nucleotide sequence: TGCGCCAGCAGCATAAGGACAGGGGAGGACTATGGCTACACCTTC. It yields the protein CASSIRTGEDYGYTF.

The chain is built from TRBV4-1 and TRBJ1-1; the match to TRBD1 covers 8 bases. Germline V lookup: CDR1 MGHRA, CDR2 YSYEKL. The CDR3 is 14 amino acids. With V trimmed by 2 bases and J by 5 bases, 4 bases remained unmatched. CDR3 DNA sequence: TGCGCCAGCAGCCAAATCGGGGACAGGACTGAAGCTTTCTTT. Translating it yields CASSQIGDRTEAFF.

V is TRBV30 and J is TRBJ1-1; 12 nucleotides line up with TRBD1. Germline values: CDR1 GTSNPN, CDR2 SVGIG (reference sequence). The ends lost 3 bases at V and 5 bases at J; junction bases unmatched: 4. The CDR3 runs to 14 residues. The CDR3 DNA sequence: TGTGCCTGGAGCGGGGACAGGGGGCGAACTGAAGCTTTCTTT. Translated: CAWSGDRGRTEAFF.

The chain combines TRBV7-9 with TRBJ2-7; 12 bases align to TRBD1. The CDR3 is 14 amino acids. Germline V gene data show CDR1 as SEHNR and CDR2 as FQNEAQ (reference sequence). The trim removed 5 bases at V and 6 bases at J, leaving 5 bases unmatched. Here the CDR3 reads CASSEGQGAGEQYF. The CDR3 DNA sequence: TGTGCCAGCAGCGAGGGACAGGGGGCGGGCGAGCAGTACTTC.